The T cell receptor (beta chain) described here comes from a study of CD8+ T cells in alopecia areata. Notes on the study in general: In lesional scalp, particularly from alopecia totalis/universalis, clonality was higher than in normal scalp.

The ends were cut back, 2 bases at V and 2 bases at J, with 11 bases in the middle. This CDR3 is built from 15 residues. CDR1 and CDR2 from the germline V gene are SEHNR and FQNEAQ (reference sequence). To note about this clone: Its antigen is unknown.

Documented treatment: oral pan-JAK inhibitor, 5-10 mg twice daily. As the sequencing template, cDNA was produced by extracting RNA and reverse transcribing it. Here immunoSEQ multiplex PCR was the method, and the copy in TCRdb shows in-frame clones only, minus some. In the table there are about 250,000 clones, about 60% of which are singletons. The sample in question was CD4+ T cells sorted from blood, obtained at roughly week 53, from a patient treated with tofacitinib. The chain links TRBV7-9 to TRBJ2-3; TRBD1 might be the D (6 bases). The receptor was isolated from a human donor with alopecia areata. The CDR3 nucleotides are TGTGCCAGCAGCTTATTTGGACAGATCACAGATACGCAGTATTTT. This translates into CASSLFGQITDTQYF.